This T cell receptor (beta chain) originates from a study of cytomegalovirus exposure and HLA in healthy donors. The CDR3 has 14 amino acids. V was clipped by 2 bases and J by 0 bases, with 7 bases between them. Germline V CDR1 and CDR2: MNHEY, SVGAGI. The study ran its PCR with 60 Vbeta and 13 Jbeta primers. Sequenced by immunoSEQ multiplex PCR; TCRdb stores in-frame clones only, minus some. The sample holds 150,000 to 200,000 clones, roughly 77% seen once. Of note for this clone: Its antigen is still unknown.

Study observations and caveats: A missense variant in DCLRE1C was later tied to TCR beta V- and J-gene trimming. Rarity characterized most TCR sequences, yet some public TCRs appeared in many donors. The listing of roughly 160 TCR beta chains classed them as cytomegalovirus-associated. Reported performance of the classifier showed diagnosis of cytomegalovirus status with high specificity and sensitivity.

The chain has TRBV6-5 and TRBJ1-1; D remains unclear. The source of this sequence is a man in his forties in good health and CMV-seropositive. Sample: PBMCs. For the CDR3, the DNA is TGTGCCAGCAGTTACGTTTACATGAACACTGAAGCTTTCTTT. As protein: CASSYVYMNTEAFF.